Presented here are 21 T cell receptor beta chains from one specimen sequenced in a study of shared clonotypes between healthy human individuals (dated by TCRdb to 2019 to 2021). Receptor libraries were prepared by the immunoSEQ multiplex PCR assay. This is the immuneACCESS table as TCRdb keeps it, with only in-frame sequences that have V and J called. A part of the clones is gone; compared with another copy, unresolved V genes explain less than half, and the rest is unexplained. This sample holds about 1.1 million clones; roughly 80% were observed only once. The ten largest clonotypes hold about 0.94% of the sample. The sequenced material came from memory CD4+ T cells from PBMCs. The cell subset or site label corresponds to: CD45RA-negative fraction. These receptors were taken from a man aged 18 to 30 in good health. Some clones in this sample may be carry-over from other donors' samples.

V is TRBV9 and J is TRBJ2-1; 7 bases fit TRBD1. V shed 4 bases and J 2 bases; nucleotides not matched to a gene: 6. This CDR3 is built from 15 residues. Germline assignment: CDR1 SGDLS and CDR2 YYNGEE. CDR3 protein: CASSKTGVTYNEQFF. As DNA, the CDR3 is TGTGCCAGCAGCAAAACAGGGGTTACCTACAATGAGCAGTTCTTC.

V usage is TRBV5-1 and J usage is TRBJ1-1; D is uncertain. This CDR3 has 13 residues. Trimming removed 6 bases from V and 1 base from J, with 10 bases in between. Germline V gives CDR1 SGHRS, CDR2 YFSETQ. The CDR3 DNA is TGCGCCAGCAATCGAGGTGAGAACACTGAAGCTTTCTTT. Protein: CASNRGENTEAFF.

The DNA of the CDR3 is TGTGCCAGCAGTTACACGCAGGGGGGGATTAACACTGAAGCTTTCTTT. Encoded protein: CASSYTQGGINTEAFF. The chain has TRBV6-5 and TRBJ1-1; 7 nucleotides align to TRBD1. Germline V gene sequence: CDR1 MNHEY, CDR2 SVGAGI. With V trimmed by 2 bases and J by 2 bases, 8 bases remained unmatched. This CDR3 comprises 16 residues.

This chain connects TRBV28 to TRBJ1-4; 9 bases map to TRBD1. V lost 5 bases and J lost 9; bases outside the gene matches: 19. The CDR3 is 18 amino acids. CDR1 is MDHEN and CDR2 is SYDVKM in the germline V gene. DNA for the CDR3: TGTGCCAGCAGTGCCACCGGGACAGGGTTTTCAATTTACCAAAAACTGTTTTTT. This sequence encodes CASSATGTGFSIYQKLFF.

This clone appeared a single time. This chain joins TRBV7-9 and TRBJ1-4, with D hard to call. V was pared by 5 bases and J by 8 bases, with 18 bases between. The CDR3 sequence is 15 residues long. The germline gives CDR1 SEHNR, CDR2 FQNEAQ (reference sequence). CDR3 sequence reads: CASSMLGPPGEKLFF. The CDR3 region has the DNA TGTGCCAGCAGCATGCTAGGCCCCCCGGGCGAAAAACTGTTTTTT.

Concerning this clone: This may be a read error, as it is one base from a much larger clone. This chain connects TRBV7-2 to TRBJ2-5; D gene unclear. From germline, CDR1 is SGHTA and CDR2 FQGNSA. V lost 4 bases and J 1 base, leaving 4 bases between the germline ends. The CDR3 runs to 12 residues. This CDR3 is CASSSTQETQYF. DNA of the CDR3: TGTGCCAGCAGCTCCACCCAAGAGACCCAGTACTTC.

The chain uses TRBV29-1 and TRBJ1-1; D gene uncertain. The V end was cut by 4 bases, the J end by 2 bases, with 11 bases between. Per germline, CDR1 SQVTM and CDR2 ANQGSEA. The CDR3 loop spans 13 amino acids. CDR3 nucleotides: TGCAGCGTTGGGCGGGAACCCAACACTGAAGCTTTCTTT. Translating gives CSVGREPNTEAFF.

The genes are TRBV19 and TRBJ1-1; D gene uncertain. The germline V gene has CDR1 LNHDA and CDR2 SQIVND (reference sequence). The CDR3 is made up of 12 amino acids. The V and J ends lost 3 bases and 9 bases respectively, with 11 bases between them. The CDR3 coding sequence is TGTGCCAGTAGTATTCAAGAGTGGAAAGCTTTCTTT. This sequence encodes CASSIQEWKAFF.

The chain links TRBV5-6 to TRBJ2-1, with 8 bases that match TRBD1. Germline CDR1 is SGHDT and CDR2 is YYEEEE. The CDR3 sequence is 15 residues long. Trimming at V came to 2 bases and at J to 2 bases, leaving 3 bases not matched to a gene. The CDR3 nucleotides read TGTGCCAGCAGCTTCGACAGGGGACCCTACAATGAGCAGTTCTTC. Translation: CASSFDRGPYNEQFF.

This rearrangement joins TRBV6-6 to TRBJ1-5; no definite D call. This CDR3 contains 15 residues. Trimming pared 0 bases from V and 3 bases from J, leaving 9 bases between. Germline loops: CDR1 MNHNY, CDR2 SVGAGI (reference sequence). The CDR3 DNA reads as TGTGCCAGCAGTTACTCGTCTCTCTCCAATCAGCCCCAGCATTTT. This encodes CASSYSSLSNQPQHF.

This clone appeared once. This chain links TRBV30 with TRBJ1-1, with TRBD1 as a possible D gene (6 bases). This CDR3 is 12 amino acids long. V lost 7 bases and J 0 bases, leaving 9 bases between the germline ends. In germline, CDR1 is GTSNPN, CDR2 SVGIG (reference sequence). As DNA, the CDR3 is TGTGCCTTAGACAGGTTGAACACTGAAGCTTTCTTT. It is translated as CALDRLNTEAFF.

The chain links TRBV6-5 to TRBJ2-1, with 8 nucleotides matching TRBD2. Looked up from germline, CDR1 is MNHEY and CDR2 is SVGAGI. CDR3 length: 13 residues. V lost 10 bases and J lost 9; bases outside the gene matches: 11. CDR3 nucleotide sequence: TGTGCCACCCGGACAGCGGGAGTCGGTGAGCAGTTCTTC. The encoded protein is CATRTAGVGEQFF.

CDR3 nucleotides: TGTGCCAGCAGCACCCCCGGACAGGGGCCTGAAGCTTTCTTT. Residues: CASSTPGQGPEAFF. The chain recombines TRBV5-6 with TRBJ1-1, with 9 nucleotides matching TRBD1. Looked up from germline, CDR1 is SGHDT and CDR2 is YYEEEE. The CDR3 has 14 residues. The junction had 7 bases not matched to a gene; V was cut back by 4 bases and J by 6 bases.

V usage is TRBV5-8 and J usage is TRBJ1-5, with D uncertain. V lost 4 bases, J lost 0 bases, and 11 bases lay in between. Germline V gives CDR1 SGHTS, CDR2 YDEGEE. CDR3 length equals 15 residues. Here the CDR3 reads CASSPRRLSNQPQHF. Here the CDR3 DNA reads TGTGCCAGCAGCCCTCGGCGGCTTAGCAATCAGCCCCAGCATTTT.

The genes are TRBV4-1 and TRBJ2-7, with D unclear. Trimming stripped 0 bases from V and 1 base from J, with 7 bases between. Germline V CDR1 and CDR2: MGHRA, YSYEKL. The length of the CDR3 is 14 residues. CDR3 DNA sequence: TGCGCCAGCAGCCAAGAAGGCCTATCCTACGAGCAGTACTTC. The encoded protein is CASSQEGLSYEQYF.

The V gene is TRBV11-2, the J gene TRBJ2-1, with D tentatively TRBD1 or TRBD2 (6 bases each). The germline gives CDR1 SGHAT, CDR2 FQNNGV. The CDR3 has 15 amino acids. Deletions cut 5 bases from V and 4 bases from J, with 15 bases between. The CDR3 here is CASSGRGGGYNEQFF. The CDR3 coding sequence is TGTGCCAGCAGCGGCAGGGGTGGAGGGTACAATGAGCAGTTCTTC.

The J gene is TRBJ2-6, the V gene TRBV5-1; TRBD2 matches at 11 bases. The V gene's germline CDR1 is SGHRS and CDR2 YFSETQ. V lost 4 bases, J lost 1 base, and 4 bases stayed unmatched. The CDR3 extends over 17 amino acids. In DNA form, the CDR3 reads TGCGCCAGCAGCCCACTAGCGGGAGTATCTGGGGCCAACGTCCTGACTTTC. It specifies CASSPLAGVSGANVLTF.

The CDR3 loop is CASTQGQSSGANEKLFF. CDR3 DNA sequence: TGTGCCAGCACCCAGGGACAGTCCTCAGGGGCTAATGAAAAACTGTTTTTT. V is TRBV25-1 and J is TRBJ1-4; 7 positions match TRBD1. The CDR3 loop spans 17 amino acids. The V segment lost 7 bases and the J segment 3 bases; nucleotides outside the gene matches: 14. Looked up from germline, CDR1 is MGHDK and CDR2 is SYGVNS.

This clone was picked up one time. The chain joins TRBV28 to TRBJ1-1, with 11 bases fitting TRBD1. The CDR3 length is 15 residues. The V gene's germline CDR1 is MDHEN and CDR2 SYDVKM. The junction had 5 bases not matched to a gene; V was cut back by 6 bases and J by 2 bases. The CDR3 DNA follows: TGTGCCAGCAGAGGACAGGGGGCTTACAACACTGAAGCTTTCTTT. It translates to CASRGQGAYNTEAFF.

This chain connects TRBV6-6 to TRBJ1-1, with D perhaps TRBD1 (5 bases). The CDR3 consists of 13 residues. V was clipped by 6 bases and J by 7 bases, with 15 bases between them. Germline V gene data show CDR1 as MNHNY and CDR2 as SVGAGI (reference sequence). CDR3 region: CASSIMDKDEAFF. The CDR3 nucleotides are TGTGCCAGCAGCATCATGGACAAAGATGAAGCTTTCTTT.

The chain has TRBV28 and TRBJ1-5; TRBD1 is a possible D gene (6 bases). Germline V lookup: CDR1 MDHEN, CDR2 SYDVKM. The CDR3 contains 13 residues. The V end was cut by 7 bases, the J end by 6 bases, with 13 bases between. For the CDR3, the DNA is TGTGCCAGCAAGGGGGGGGGCGTTCAGCCCCAGCATTTT. Residues: CASKGGGVQPQHF.